The clone carrying this TCR beta chain showed up just once. The target antigen is unknown. The V gene's germline CDR1 is SGDLS and CDR2 YYNGEE. J lost 4 bases, V lost 0 bases, and 3 bases had no gene match. CDR3 length: 15 residues. Sequenced by immunoSEQ multiplex PCR; TCRdb stores in-frame clones only, minus some. The table lists 80,000 to 100,000 clones, around nine tenths of them singletons. These data come from a study of graft-versus-host responses after intestinal transplantation. The chain carries TRBV9 and TRBJ2-1, with TRBD2 identical over 8 bases. The sequencing used unstimulated CD4+ T cells sorted from spleen or lymph node cells, collected before intestinal transplant. This receptor was obtained from a human donor who received an intestinal transplant. Here the CDR3 reads CASSVERERYNEQFF. The CDR3 coding sequence is TGTGCCAGCAGCGTAGAGCGGGAGAGGTACAATGAGCAGTTCTTC.